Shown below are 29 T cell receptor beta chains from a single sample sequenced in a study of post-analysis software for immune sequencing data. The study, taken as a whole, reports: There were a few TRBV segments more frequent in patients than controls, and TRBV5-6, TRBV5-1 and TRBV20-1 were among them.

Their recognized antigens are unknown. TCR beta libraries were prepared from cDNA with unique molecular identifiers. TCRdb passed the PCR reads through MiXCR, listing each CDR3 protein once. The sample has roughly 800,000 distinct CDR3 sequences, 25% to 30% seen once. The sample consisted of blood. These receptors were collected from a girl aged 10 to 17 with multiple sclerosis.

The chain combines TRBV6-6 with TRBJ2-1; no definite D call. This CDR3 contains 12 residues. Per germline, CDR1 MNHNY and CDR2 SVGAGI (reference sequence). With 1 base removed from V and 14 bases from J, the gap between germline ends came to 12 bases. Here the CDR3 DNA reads TGTGCCAGCAGTTACTTCGGCCCCGGCGAGTTCTTC. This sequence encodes CASSYFGPGEFF.

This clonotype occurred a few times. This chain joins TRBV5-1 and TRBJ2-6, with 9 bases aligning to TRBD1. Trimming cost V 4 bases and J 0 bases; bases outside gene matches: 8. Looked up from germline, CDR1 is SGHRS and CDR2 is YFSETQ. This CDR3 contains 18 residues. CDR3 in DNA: TGCGCCAGCAGCCCGCTAGACAGGGGGGGCTCTGGGGCCAACGTCCTGACTTTC. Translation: CASSPLDRGGSGANVLTF. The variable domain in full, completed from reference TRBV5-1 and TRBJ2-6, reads KAGVTQTPRYLIKTRGQQVTLSCSPISGHRSVSWYQQTPGQGLQFLFEYFSETQRNKGNFPGRFSGRQFSNSRSEMNVSTLELGDSALYLCASSPLDRGGSGANVLTFGAGSRLTVL.

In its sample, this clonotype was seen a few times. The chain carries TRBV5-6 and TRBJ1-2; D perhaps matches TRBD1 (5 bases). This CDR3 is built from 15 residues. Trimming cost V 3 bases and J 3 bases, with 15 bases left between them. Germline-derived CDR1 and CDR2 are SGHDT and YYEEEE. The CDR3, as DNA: TGTGCCAGCAGCTCTAGACCACGGGGGGACTATGGCTACACCTTC. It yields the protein CASSSRPRGDYGYTF.

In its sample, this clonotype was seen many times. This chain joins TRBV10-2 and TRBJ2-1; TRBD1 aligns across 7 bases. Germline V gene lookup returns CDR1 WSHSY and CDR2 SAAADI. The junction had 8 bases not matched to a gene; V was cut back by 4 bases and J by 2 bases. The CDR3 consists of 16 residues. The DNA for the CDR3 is TGCGCCAGCAGTGTCCTCGACAGGGTAGCCTACAATGAGCAGTTCTTC. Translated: CASSVLDRVAYNEQFF.

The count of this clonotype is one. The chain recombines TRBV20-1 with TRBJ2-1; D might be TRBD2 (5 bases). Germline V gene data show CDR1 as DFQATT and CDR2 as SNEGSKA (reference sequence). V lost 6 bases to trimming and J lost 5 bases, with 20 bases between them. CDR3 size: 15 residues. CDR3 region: CSASRGLRNDNEQFF. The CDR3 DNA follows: TGCAGTGCGAGCCGTGGACTGAGAAATGACAATGAGCAGTTCTTC.

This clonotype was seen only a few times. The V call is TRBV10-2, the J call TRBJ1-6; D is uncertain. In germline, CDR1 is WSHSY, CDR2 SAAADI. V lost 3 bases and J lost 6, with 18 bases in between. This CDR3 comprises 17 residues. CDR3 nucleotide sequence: TGCGCCAGCAGTGATGTTGGAGCGCTGCTTCTTAATTCACCCCTCCACTTT. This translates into CASSDVGALLLNSPLHF.

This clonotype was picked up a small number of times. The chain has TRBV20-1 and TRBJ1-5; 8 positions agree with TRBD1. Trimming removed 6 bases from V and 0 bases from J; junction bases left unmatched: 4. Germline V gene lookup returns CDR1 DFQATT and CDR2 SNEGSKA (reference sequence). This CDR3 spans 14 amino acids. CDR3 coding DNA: TGCAGTGCCGAGGACAGGGATAGCAATCAGCCCCAGCATTTT. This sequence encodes CSAEDRDSNQPQHF.

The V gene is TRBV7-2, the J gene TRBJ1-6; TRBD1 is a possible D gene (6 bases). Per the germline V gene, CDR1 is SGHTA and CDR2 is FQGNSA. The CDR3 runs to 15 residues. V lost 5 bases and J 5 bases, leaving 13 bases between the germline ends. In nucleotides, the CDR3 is TGTGCCAGCAGCGTAAGACAGGCTGATAATTCACCCCTCCACTTT. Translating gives CASSVRQADNSPLHF.

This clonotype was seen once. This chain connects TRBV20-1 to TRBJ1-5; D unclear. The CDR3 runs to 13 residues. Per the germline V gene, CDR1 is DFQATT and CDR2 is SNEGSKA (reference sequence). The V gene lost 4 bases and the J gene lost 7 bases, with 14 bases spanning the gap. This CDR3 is CSATSGAGQPQHF. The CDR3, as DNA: TGCAGTGCTACGTCCGGCGCCGGGCAGCCCCAGCATTTT.

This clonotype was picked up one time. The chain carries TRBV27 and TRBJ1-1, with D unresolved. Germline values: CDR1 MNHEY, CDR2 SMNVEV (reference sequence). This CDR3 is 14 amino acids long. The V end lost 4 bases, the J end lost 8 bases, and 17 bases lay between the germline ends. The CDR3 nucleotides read TGTGCCAGCAGTTCGGCGGGTTCGGTCACCGAAGCTTTCTTT. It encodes CASSSAGSVTEAFF.

CDR3 in amino acids: CASSLVGNLIAEQFF. In DNA form, the CDR3 reads TGCGCCAGCAGCTTAGTGGGAAACCTCATAGCTGAGCAGTTCTTC. The gene calls are TRBV5-1 and TRBJ2-1; D uncertain. The CDR3 covers 15 residues. V lost 2 bases, J lost 9 bases, and 18 bases lay in between. Looked up from germline, CDR1 is SGHRS and CDR2 is YFSETQ.

DNA of the CDR3: TGCAGCGTTTCATACAGGCTAGGGCAGTACTTC. Its translation: CSVSYRLGQYF. This chain links TRBV29-1 with TRBJ2-7; possibly TRBD1 for D (5 bases). V was shortened by 5 bases and J by 9 bases, with 14 bases between the two germline ends. In germline, CDR1 is SQVTM, CDR2 ANQGSEA. The CDR3 spans 11 residues.

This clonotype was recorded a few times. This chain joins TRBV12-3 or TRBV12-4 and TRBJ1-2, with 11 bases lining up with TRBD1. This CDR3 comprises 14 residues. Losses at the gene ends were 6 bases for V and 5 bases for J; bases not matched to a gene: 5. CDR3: CASRRGTGGYGYTF. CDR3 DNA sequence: TGTGCCAGCAGACGAGGGACAGGGGGATATGGCTACACCTTC.

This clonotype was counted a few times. In DNA, the CDR3 is TGCAGTGCTAGGCCGTTTGGGGGGGGCCTTCCCAATGAGCAGTTCTTC. This sequence encodes CSARPFGGGLPNEQFF. This chain connects TRBV20-1 to TRBJ2-1; the D gene is possibly TRBD2 (7 bases). Between the trimmed V and J ends, which lost 3 bases and 6 bases, there was a span of 21 bases. CDR1 and CDR2 (germline): DFQATT, SNEGSKA (reference sequence). There are 16 residues in the CDR3.

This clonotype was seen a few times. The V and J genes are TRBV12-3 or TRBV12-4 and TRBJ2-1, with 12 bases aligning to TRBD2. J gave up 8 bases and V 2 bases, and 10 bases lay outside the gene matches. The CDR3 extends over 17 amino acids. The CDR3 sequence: CASSLRLAGVVPHEQFF. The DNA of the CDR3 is TGTGCCAGCAGTTTAAGACTAGCGGGAGTTGTCCCCCATGAGCAGTTCTTC.

The CDR3 spells CATSGDTGELFF. The CDR3 nucleotides read TGTGCCACGTCGGGGGACACCGGGGAGCTGTTTTTT. The chain is built from TRBV28 and TRBJ2-2, with D possibly matching TRBD2 (6 bases). The germline V gene encodes CDR1 MDHEN and CDR2 SYDVKM. V gave up 10 bases and J gave up 3 bases, with 9 bases separating them. CDR3 length: 12 residues.

CDR3 bases: TGTGCCAGCAGCCATCCCGCAGGCCCGAACACTGAAGCTTTCTTT. Its translation is CASSHPAGPNTEAFF. This sequence joins TRBV14 and TRBJ1-1; D not certain. V shed 3 bases and J shed 1 base, with 12 bases lying between them. This CDR3 is built from 15 residues. Germline CDR1 and CDR2: SGHDN and FVKESK.

In DNA, the CDR3 is TGTGCCAGCAGCTTAGCGGGAGAAAGGGCCTACGAGCAGTACTTC. It yields the protein CASSLAGERAYEQYF. The genes are TRBV7-9 and TRBJ2-5; D perhaps matches TRBD2 (5 bases). The tail of the sequence fits TRBJ2-7 better, so the J call may be wrong. This CDR3 contains 15 residues. Germline CDR1 SEHNR, CDR2 FQNEAQ (reference sequence).

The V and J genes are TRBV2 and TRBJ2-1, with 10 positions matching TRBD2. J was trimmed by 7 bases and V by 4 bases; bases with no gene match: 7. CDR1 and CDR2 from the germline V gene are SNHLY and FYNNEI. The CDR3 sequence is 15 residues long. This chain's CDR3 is CASSGSSGGTNEQFF. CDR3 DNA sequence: TGTGCCAGCAGTGGGAGTAGCGGGGGGACTAATGAGCAGTTCTTC. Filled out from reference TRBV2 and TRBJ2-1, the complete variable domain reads EPEVTQTPSHQVTQMGQEVILRCVPISNHLYFYWYRQILGQKVEFLVSFYNNEISEKSEIFDDQFSVERPDGSNFTLKIRSTKLEDSAMYFCASSGSSGGTNEQFFGPGTRLTVL.

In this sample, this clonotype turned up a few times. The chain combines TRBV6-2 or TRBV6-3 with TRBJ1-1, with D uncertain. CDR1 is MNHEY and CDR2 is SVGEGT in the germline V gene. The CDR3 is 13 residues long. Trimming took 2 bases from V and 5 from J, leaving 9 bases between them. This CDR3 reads CASSYSPGTEAFF. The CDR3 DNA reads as TGTGCCAGCAGTTACAGCCCGGGGACTGAAGCTTTCTTT.

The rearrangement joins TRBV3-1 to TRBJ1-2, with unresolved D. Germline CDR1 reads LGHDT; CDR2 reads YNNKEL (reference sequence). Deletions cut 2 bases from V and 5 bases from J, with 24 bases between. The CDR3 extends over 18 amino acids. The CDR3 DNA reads TGTGCCAGCAGCCAATTGTTGGGCGCACAAAGGGAGCGTTATGGCTACACCTTC. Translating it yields CASSQLLGAQRERYGYTF.

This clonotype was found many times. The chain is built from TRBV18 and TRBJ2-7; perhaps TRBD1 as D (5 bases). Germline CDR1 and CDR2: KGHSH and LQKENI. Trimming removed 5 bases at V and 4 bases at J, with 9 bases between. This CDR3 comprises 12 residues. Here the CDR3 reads CASSSDTYEQYF. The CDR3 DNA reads TGTGCCAGCTCATCGGACACGTACGAGCAGTACTTC. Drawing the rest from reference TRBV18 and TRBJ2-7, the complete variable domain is NAGVMQNPRHLVRRRGQEARLRCSPMKGHSHVYWYRQLPEEGLKFMVYLQKENIIDESGMPKERFSAEFPKEGPSILRIQQVVRGDSAAYFCASSSDTYEQYFGPGTRLTVT.

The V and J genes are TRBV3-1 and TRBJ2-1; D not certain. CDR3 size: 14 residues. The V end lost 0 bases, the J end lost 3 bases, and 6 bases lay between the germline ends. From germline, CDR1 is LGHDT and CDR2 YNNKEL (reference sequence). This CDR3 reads CASSQDLIYNEQFF. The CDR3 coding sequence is TGTGCCAGCAGCCAAGATCTCATCTACAATGAGCAGTTCTTC.

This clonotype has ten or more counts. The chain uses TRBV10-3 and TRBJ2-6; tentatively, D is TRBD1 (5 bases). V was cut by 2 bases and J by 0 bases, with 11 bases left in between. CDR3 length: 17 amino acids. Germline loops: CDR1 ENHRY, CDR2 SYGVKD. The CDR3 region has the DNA TGTGCCATCAGTGAGCCGAGAAGGGGCTCTGGGGCCAACGTCCTGACTTTC. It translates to CAISEPRRGSGANVLTF.

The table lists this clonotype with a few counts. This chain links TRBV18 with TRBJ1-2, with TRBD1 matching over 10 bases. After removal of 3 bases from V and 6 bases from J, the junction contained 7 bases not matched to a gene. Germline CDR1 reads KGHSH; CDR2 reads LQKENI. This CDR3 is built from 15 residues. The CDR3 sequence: CASSPTGTGDHGYTF. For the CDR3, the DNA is TGTGCCAGCTCACCGACGGGGACAGGGGACCATGGCTACACCTTC. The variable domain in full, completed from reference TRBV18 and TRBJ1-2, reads NAGVMQNPRHLVRRRGQEARLRCSPMKGHSHVYWYRQLPEEGLKFMVYLQKENIIDESGMPKERFSAEFPKEGPSILRIQQVVRGDSAAYFCASSPTGTGDHGYTFGSGTRLTVV.

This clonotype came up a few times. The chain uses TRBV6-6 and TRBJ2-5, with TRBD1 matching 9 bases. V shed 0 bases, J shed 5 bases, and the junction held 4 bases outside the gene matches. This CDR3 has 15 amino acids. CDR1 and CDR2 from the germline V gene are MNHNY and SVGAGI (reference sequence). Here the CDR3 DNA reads TGTGCCAGCAGTTACTCCGGGACAGGGAGTGAGACCCAGTACTTC. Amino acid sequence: CASSYSGTGSETQYF.

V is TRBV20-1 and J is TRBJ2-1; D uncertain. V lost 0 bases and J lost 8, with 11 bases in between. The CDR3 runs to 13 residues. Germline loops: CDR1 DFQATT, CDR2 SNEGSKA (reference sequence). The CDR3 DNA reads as TGCAGTGCTAGAGATCTCGCGTGGGATGAGCAGTTCTTC. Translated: CSARDLAWDEQFF.

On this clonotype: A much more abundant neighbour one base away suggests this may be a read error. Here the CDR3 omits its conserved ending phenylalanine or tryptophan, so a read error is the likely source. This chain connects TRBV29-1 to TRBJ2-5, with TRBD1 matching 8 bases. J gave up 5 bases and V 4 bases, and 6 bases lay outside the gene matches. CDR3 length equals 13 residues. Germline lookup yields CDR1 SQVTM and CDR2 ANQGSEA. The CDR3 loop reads CSVVQGVGETQYV. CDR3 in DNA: TGCAGCGTTGTACAGGGGGTGGGGGAGACCCAGTACGTC.

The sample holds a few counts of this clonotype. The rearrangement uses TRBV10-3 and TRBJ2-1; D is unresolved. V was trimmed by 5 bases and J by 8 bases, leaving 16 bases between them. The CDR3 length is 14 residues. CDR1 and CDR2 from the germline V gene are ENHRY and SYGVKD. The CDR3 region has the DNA TGTGCCATCAGTTCAGAGGCCGGTCCCGATGAGCAGTTCTTC. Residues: CAISSEAGPDEQFF.